In its sample, the clone carrying this T cell receptor (beta chain) was seen a few times. What it recognizes is unknown. TCRdb re-called the reads with MiXCR, one entry per CDR3 protein. The sample holds nearly 70,000 distinct CDR3 sequences, approximately 22% seen once. The record originates from a study of T cell repertoires in cytomegalovirus infection. Study-wide context: Indications of both CMV infection and matching HLA type were provided by public TCR beta signatures. Broader study findings: The response measured ex vivo was dominated by TCR beta clonotypes (HLA-C-restricted and CMV-specific).

Germline CDR1 MDHEN, CDR2 SYDVKM. This CDR3 has 14 amino acids. V lost 5 bases and J 8 bases, leaving 15 bases between the germline ends. The rearrangement links TRBV28 to TRBJ1-4; D perhaps matches TRBD1 (5 bases). Sequencing used PBMCs, sequenced either directly or after in vitro stimulation (not recorded which). This TCR was sampled from a human donor in good health (CMV status not recorded). Some clones in this sample may be carry-over from other donors' samples. In DNA, the CDR3 is TGTGCCAGCAGTCAGCCAGGGTCGGGGGAAAAACTGTTTTTT. This sequence encodes CASSQPGSGEKLFF.